These 5 T cell receptor beta chains share one sample of origin, sequenced in a study of identical twins. Each CDR3 protein is one row after TCRdb ran MiXCR on the 5' RACE reads. The repertoire holds around 1.7 million distinct CDR3 sequences, with about 31% as singletons. Material for sequencing was cord blood. The receptors originated from a newborn girl in good health.

This clonotype was seen only a few times. A much larger clone differs from this one at a single base, so this may be a read error. The J gene is TRBJ2-5, the V gene TRBV3-1; D remains ambiguous. Germline lookup yields CDR1 LGHDT and CDR2 YNNKEL (reference sequence). The CDR3 is 12 amino acids. The CDR3 is CASIQDLKTQYF. The CDR3 DNA reads TGTGCCAGCATCCAAGATTTGAAGACCCAGTACTTC.

The gene calls are TRBV4-1 and TRBJ1-4; D is ambiguous. V lost 10 bases and J 7 bases, leaving 16 bases between the germline ends. Germline CDR1 is MGHRA and CDR2 is YSYEKL. The CDR3 spans 13 residues. As DNA, the CDR3 is TGCGCCACCTATGACGGGCATATTGAAAAACTGTTTTTT. Translated, it gives CATYDGHIEKLFF.

As DNA, the CDR3 is TGTGCCAGCAGCTTGGGGGCGTTTCATTCACCCCTCCACTTT. It yields the protein CASSLGAFHSPLHF. The J gene is TRBJ1-6, the V gene TRBV5-6; D is ambiguous. This CDR3 contains 14 residues. V was trimmed by 0 bases and J by 8 bases, leaving 9 bases between them. Germline V gives CDR1 SGHDT, CDR2 YYEEEE.

The chain recombines TRBV11-2 with TRBJ2-1; 11 bases line up with TRBD2. The CDR3 totals 18 residues. The V gene's germline CDR1 is SGHAT and CDR2 FQNNGV. Germline trimming cut 3 bases from V and 2 bases from J; bases unmatched to any gene: 9. The DNA of the CDR3 is TGTGCCAGCAGCTTGGGTTTAGCGGGAGGGCCTACCTACAATGAGCAGTTCTTC. This codes for CASSLGLAGGPTYNEQFF.

To note about this clonotype: The junction departs from the called germline gene at one end, perhaps through a read error. This chain joins TRBV11-2 and TRBJ1-1; D gene unclear. The CDR3 is 14 amino acids. The V gene's germline CDR1 is SGHAT and CDR2 FQNNGV. The CDR3 reads CASSLDWAGTEAFF. In nucleotides, the CDR3 is TGTGCCAGCAGTTTAGATTGGGCCGGCACTGAAGCTTTCTTT.